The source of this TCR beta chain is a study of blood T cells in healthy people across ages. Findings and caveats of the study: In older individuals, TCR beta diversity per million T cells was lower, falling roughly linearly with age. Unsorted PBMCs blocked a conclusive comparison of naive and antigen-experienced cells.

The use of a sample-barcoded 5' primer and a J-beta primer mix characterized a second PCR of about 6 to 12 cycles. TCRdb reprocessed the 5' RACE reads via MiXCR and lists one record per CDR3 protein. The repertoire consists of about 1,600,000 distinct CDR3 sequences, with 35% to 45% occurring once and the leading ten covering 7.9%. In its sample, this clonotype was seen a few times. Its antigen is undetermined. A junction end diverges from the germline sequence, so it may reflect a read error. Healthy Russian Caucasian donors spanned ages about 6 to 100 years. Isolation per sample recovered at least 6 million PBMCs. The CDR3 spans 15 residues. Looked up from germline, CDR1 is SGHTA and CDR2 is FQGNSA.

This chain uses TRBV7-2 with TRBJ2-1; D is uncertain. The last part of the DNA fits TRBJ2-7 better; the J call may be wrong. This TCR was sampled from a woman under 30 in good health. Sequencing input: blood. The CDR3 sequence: CAGSLGAFSYNEQYF. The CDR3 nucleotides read TGTGCCGGCAGCTTAGGAGCTTTCTCCTACAATGAGCAGTACTTC.